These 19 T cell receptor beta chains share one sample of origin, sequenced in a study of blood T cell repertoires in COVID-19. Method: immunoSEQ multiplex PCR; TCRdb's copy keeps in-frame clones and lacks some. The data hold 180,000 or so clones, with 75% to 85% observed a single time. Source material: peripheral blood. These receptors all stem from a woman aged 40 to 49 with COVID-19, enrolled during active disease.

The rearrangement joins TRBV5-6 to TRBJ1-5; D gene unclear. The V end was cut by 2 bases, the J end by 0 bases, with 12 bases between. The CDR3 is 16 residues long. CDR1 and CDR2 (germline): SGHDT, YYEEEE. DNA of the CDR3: TGTGCCAGCAGCTTTGGAGGCCTCTATAGCAATCAGCCCCAGCATTTT. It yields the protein CASSFGGLYSNQPQHF.

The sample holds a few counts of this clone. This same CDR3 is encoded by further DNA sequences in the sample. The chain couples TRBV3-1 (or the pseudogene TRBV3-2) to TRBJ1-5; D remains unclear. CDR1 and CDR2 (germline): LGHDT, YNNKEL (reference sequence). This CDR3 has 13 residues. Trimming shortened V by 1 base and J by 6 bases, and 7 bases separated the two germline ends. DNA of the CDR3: TGTGCCAGCAGCCAAGCCCGGAGTCAGCCCCAGCATTTT. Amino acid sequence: CASSQARSQPQHF.

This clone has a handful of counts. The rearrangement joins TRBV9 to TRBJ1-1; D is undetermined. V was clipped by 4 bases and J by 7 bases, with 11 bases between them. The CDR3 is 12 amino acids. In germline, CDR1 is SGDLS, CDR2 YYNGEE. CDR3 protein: CASSPADSEAFF. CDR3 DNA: TGTGCCAGCAGCCCTGCCGATAGTGAAGCTTTCTTT.

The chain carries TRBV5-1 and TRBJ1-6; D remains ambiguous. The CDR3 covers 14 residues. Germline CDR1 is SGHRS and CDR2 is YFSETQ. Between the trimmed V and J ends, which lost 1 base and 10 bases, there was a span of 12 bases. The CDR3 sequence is CASSLQRGVSPLHF. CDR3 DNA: TGCGCCAGCAGCTTGCAACGGGGTGTCTCACCCCTCCACTTT.

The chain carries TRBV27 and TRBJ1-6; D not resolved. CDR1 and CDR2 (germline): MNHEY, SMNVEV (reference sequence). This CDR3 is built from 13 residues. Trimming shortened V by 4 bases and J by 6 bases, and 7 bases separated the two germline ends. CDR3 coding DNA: TGTGCCAGCAGTTGGGGAGGTAATTCACCCCTCCACTTT. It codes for CASSWGGNSPLHF.

The CDR3 loop is CASSQPAGEKPSENQPQHF. In DNA form, the CDR3 reads TGCGCCAGCAGTCAACCGGCGGGGGAGAAGCCCTCGGAGAATCAGCCCCAGCATTTT. This chain uses TRBV23-1 with TRBJ1-5; possibly TRBD1 for D (5 bases). TRBV23-1 is classed as an ORF, of uncertain function. The CDR3 is 19 residues long. V was shortened by 2 bases and J by 4 bases, with 24 bases between the two germline ends.

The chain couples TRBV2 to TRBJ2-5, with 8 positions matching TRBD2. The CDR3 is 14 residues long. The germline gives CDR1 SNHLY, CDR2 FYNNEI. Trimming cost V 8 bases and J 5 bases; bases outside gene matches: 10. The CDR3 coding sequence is TGTGCCAGCGACAGCGGGGGCCCCGGGGAGACCCAGTACTTC. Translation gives CASDSGGPGETQYF.

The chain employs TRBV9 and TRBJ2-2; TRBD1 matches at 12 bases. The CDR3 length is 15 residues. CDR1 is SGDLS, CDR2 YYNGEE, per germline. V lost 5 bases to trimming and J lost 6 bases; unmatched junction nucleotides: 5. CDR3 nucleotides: TGTGCCAGCAGTTCTGGGACAGGGGGCCCCGGGGAGCTGTTTTTT. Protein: CASSSGTGGPGELFF.

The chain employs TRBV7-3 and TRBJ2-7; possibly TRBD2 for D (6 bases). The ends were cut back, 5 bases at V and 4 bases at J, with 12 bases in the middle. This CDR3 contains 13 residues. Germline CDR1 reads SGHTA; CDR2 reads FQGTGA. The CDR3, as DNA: TGTGCCAGCAGCCGGGACTTGGGGTACGAGCAGTACTTC. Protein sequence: CASSRDLGYEQYF.

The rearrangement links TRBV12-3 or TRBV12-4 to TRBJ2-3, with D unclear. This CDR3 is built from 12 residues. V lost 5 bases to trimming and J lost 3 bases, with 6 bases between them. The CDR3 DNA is TGTGCCAGCAGTCGAGAGACAGATACGCAGTATTTT. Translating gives CASSRETDTQYF.

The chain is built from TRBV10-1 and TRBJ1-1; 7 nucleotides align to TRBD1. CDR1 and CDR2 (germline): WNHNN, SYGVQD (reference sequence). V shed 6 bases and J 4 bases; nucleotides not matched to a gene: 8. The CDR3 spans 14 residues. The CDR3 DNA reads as TGCGCCAGCAGCCGGGACAGCGTGTTCACTGAAGCTTTCTTT. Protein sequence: CASSRDSVFTEAFF.

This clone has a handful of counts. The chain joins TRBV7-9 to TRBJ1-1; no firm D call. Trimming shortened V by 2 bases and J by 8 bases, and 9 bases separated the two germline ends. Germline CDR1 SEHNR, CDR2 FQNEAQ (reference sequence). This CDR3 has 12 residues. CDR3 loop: CASSLTRSEAFF. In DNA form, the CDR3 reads TGTGCCAGCAGCTTAACCAGGTCCGAAGCTTTCTTT.

CDR3: CASNPLSGRVYEQYF. The CDR3 DNA sequence: TGTGCCAGCAACCCATTAAGCGGGAGGGTCTACGAGCAGTACTTC. The gene calls are TRBV6-5 and TRBJ2-7, with 10 bases aligning to TRBD2. The CDR3 loop spans 15 amino acids. V dropped 7 bases and J dropped 3; count of bases not matched to a gene: 9. In germline, CDR1 is MNHEY, CDR2 SVGAGI.

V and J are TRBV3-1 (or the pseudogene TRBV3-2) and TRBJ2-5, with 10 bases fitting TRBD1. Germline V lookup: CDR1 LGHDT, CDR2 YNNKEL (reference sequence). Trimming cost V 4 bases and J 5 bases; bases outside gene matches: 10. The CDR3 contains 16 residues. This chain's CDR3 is CASSPWDRGLLETQYF. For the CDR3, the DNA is TGTGCCAGCAGCCCATGGGACAGGGGCCTGCTGGAGACCCAGTACTTC.

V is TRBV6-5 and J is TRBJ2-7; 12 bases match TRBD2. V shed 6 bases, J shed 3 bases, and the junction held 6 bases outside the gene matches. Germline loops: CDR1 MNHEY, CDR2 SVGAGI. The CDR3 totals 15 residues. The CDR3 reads CASRSTSGSIYEQYF. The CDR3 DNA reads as TGTGCCAGCAGATCGACTAGCGGGAGTATCTACGAGCAGTACTTC.

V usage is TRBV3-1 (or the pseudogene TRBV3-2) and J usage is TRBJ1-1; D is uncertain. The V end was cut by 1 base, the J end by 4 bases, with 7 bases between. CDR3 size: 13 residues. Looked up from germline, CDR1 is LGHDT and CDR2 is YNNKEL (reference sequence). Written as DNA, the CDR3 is TGTGCCAGCAGCCAAGGGAGGGTCACTGAAGCTTTCTTT. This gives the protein CASSQGRVTEAFF.

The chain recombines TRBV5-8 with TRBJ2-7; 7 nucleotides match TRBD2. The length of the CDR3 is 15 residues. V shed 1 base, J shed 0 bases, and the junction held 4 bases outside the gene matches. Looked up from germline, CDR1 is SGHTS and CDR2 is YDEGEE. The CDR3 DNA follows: TGTGCCAGCAGCTTGTTCGGCGGGAGCTCCTACGAGCAGTACTTC. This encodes CASSLFGGSSYEQYF. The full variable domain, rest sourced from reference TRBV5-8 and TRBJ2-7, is EAGVTQSPTHLIKTRGQQATLRCSPISGHTSVYWYQQALGLGLQFLLWYDEGEERNRGNFPPRFSGRQFPNYSSELNVNALELEDSALYLCASSLFGGSSYEQYFGPGTRLTVT.

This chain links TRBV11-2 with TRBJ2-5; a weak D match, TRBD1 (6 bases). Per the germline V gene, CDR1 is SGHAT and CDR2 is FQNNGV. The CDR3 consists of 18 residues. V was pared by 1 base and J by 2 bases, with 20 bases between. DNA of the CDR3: TGTGCCAGCAGCTTAGCCTTCACAGGGTCAACTAGGCAAGAGACCCAGTACTTC. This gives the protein CASSLAFTGSTRQETQYF.

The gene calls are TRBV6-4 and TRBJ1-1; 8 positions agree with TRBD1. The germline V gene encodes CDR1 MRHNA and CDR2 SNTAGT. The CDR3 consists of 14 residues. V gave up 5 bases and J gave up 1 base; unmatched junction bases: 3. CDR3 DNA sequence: TGTGCCAGCAGTTCCGGACAGGGGAACACTGAAGCTTTCTTT. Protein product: CASSSGQGNTEAFF.